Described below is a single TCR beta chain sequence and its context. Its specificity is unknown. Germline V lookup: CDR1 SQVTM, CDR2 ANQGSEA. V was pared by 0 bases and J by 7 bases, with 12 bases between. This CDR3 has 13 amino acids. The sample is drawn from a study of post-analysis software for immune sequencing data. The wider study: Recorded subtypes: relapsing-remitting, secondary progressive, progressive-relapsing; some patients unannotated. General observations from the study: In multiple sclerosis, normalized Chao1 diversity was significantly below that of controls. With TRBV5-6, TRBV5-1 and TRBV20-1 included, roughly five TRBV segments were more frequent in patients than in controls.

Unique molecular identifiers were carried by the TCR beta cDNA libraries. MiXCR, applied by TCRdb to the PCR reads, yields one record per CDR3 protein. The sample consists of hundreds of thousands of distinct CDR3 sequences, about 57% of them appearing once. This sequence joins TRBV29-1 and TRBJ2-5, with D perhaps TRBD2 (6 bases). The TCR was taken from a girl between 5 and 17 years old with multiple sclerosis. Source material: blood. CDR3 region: CSVEDIVGGTQYF. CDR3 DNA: TGCAGCGTTGAAGATATCGTCGGGGGGACCCAGTACTTC.